This T cell receptor (beta chain) was documented in a study of cytomegalovirus exposure and HLA in healthy donors. Germline values: CDR1 SGHTA, CDR2 FQGTGA. CDR3 length equals 13 residues. The germline V and J ends were trimmed by 8 bases and 5 bases, with 14 bases remaining between them. PCR primers comprised 60 Vbeta and 13 Jbeta primers. Profiled with immunoSEQ multiplex PCR; TCRdb holds only in-frame clones, not every one. The sample has approximately 150,000 clones, around four fifths seen once. The chain is built from TRBV7-3 and TRBJ2-3; possibly TRBD2 for D (6 bases). The specimen was PBMCs. This clonotype originated in a young man in good health and CMV-seronegative. The CDR3 DNA reads TGTGCCAGCGGGGGACGTAGCGGAGATACGCAGTATTTT. Its protein product is CASGGRSGDTQYF. The full variable domain, in which reference TRBV7-3 and TRBJ2-3 provide the parts outside the CDR3, is GAGVSQTPSNKVTEKGKYVELRCDPISGHTALYWYRQSLGQGPEFLIYFQGTGAADDSGLPNDRFFAVRPEGSVSTLKIQRTERGDSAVYLCASGGRSGDTQYFGPGTRLTVL.